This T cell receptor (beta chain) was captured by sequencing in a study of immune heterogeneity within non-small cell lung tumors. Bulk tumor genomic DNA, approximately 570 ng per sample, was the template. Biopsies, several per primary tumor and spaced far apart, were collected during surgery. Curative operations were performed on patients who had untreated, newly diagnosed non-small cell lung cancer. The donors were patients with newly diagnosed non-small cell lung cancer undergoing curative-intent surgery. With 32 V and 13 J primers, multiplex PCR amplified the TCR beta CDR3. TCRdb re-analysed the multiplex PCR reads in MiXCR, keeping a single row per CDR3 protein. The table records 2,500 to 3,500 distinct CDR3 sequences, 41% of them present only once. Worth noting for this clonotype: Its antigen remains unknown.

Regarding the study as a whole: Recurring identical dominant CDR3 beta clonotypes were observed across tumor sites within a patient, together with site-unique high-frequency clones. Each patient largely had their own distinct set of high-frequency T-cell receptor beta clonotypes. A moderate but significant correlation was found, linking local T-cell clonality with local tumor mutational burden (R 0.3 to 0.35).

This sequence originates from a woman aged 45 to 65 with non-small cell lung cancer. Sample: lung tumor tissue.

The CDR3 DNA reads as TGTGCCAGCAGTTCCCGGGACAGCACCTACGAGCAGTACTTC. Translating gives CASSSRDSTYEQYF. The chain combines TRBV6-9 with TRBJ2-7; 7 nucleotides line up with TRBD1. This CDR3 region has 14 residues. The junction had 5 bases not matched to a gene; V was cut back by 4 bases and J by 2 bases. The germline CDR1 and CDR2 sequences are MNHGY and SVAAGI.